This T cell receptor (beta chain) derives from a study of technical replicates of blood from a few donors. The CDR3 is 14 amino acids. CDR1 is WSHSY, CDR2 SAAADI, per germline. V dropped 6 bases and J dropped 0 bases, with 12 bases sitting between them. Repertoires were generated with immunoSEQ multiplex PCR, while TCRdb's copy carries only in-frame clones and drops some. The sample gives over 65,000 clones, 95% to 98% of which show up once; 0.16% is in the top ten. The genes are TRBV10-2 and TRBJ2-7; the D gene is possibly TRBD1 (6 bases). This sequence originates from a human donor in good health. The source material was T cells isolated from PBMCs. CDR3 amino acids: CASRRQELSYEQYF. CDR3 DNA sequence: TGCGCCAGCAGGAGACAGGAACTCTCCTACGAGCAGTACTTC.